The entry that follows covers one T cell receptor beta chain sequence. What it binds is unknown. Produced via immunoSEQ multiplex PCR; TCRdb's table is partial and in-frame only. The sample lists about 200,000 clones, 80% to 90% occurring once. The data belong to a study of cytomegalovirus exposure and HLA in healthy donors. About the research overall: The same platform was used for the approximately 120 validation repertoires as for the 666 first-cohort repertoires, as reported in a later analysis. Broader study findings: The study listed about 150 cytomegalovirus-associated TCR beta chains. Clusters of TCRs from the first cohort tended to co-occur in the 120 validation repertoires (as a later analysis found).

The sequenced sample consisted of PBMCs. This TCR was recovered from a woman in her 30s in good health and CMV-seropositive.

The CDR3 loop is CASSFWTSGNTGELFF. In nucleotides, the CDR3 is TGTGCCAGCAGCTTTTGGACTAGCGGGAACACCGGGGAGCTGTTTTTT. J is TRBJ2-2 and V is TRBV11-3; 10 nucleotides line up with TRBD2. Germline V CDR1 and CDR2: SGHNT, YENEEA. CDR3 size: 16 residues. Germline trimming cut 3 bases from V and 1 base from J; bases unmatched to any gene: 2.